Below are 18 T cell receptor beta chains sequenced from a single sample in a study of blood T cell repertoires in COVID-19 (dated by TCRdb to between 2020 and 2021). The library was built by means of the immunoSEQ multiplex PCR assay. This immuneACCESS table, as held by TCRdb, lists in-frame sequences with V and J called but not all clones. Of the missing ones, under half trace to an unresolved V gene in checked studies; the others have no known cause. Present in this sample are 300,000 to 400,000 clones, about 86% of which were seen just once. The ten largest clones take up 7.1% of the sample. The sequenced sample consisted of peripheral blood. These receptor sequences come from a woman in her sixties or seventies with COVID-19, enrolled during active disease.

The chain's CDR3 is CSVVRGGNTGELFF. The CDR3, as DNA: TGCAGCGTTGTTAGGGGTGGGAACACCGGGGAGCTGTTTTTT. The chain combines TRBV29-1 with TRBJ2-2, with D tentatively TRBD1 (5 bases). Germline lookup yields CDR1 SQVTM and CDR2 ANQGSEA. CDR3 length equals 14 residues. V lost 4 bases and J 1 base, leaving 10 bases between the germline ends.

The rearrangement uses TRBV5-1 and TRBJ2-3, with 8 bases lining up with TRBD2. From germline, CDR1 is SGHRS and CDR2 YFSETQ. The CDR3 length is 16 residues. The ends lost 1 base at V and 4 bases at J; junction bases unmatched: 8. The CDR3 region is CASSLMQRGSSDTQYF. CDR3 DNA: TGCGCCAGCAGCTTGATGCAGCGGGGGAGCTCAGATACGCAGTATTTT.

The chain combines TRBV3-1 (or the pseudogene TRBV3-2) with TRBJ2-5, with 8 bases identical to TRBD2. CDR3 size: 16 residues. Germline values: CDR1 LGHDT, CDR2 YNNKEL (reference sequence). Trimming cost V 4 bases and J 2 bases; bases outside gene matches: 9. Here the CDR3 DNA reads TGTGCCAGCAGCCTGTTGCTGGGCGGGGGGCAAGAGACCCAGTACTTC. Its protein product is CASSLLLGGGQETQYF.

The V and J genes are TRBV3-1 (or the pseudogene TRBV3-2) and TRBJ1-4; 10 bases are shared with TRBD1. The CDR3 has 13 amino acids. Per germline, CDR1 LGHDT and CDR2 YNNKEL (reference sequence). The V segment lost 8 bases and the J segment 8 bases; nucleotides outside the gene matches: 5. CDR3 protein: CASGTGEREKLFF. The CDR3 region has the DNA TGTGCCAGCGGGACAGGGGAGCGCGAAAAACTGTTTTTT.

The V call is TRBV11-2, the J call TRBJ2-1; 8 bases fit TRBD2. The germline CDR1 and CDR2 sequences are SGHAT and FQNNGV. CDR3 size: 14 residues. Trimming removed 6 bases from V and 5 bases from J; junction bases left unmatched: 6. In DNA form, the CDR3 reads TGTGCCAGCAGACGGGGGGGCTCTCACAATGAGCAGTTCTTC. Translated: CASRRGGSHNEQFF.

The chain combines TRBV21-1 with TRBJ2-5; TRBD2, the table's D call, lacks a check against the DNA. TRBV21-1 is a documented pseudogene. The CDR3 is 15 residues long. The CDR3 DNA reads TGTGCCAGCGTTATCCGTCCTAGGCTCCAAGAGACCCAGTACTTC. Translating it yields CASVIRPRLQETQYF.

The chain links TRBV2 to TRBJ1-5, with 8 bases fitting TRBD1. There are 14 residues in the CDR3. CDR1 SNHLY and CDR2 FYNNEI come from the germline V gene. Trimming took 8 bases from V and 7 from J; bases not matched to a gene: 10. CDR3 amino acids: CASGRQGSVQPQHF. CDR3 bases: TGTGCCAGCGGGAGACAGGGGTCGGTCCAGCCCCAGCATTTT.

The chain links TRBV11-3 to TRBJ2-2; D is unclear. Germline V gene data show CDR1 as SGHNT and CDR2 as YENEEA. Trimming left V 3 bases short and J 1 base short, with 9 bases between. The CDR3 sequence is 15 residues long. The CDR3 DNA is TGTGCCAGCAGCTTGAGCTGGAGGAACACCGGGGAGCTGTTTTTT. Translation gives CASSLSWRNTGELFF. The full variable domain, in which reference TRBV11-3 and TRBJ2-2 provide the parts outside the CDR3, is EAGVVQSPRYKIIEKKQPVAFWCNPISGHNTLYWYLQNLGQGPELLIRYENEEAVDDSQLPKDRFSAERLKGVDSTLKIQPAELGDSAVYLCASSLSWRNTGELFFGEGSRLTVL.

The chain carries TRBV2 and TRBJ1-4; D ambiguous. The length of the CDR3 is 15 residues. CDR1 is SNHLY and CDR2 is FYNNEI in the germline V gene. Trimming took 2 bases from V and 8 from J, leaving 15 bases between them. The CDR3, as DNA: TGTGCCAGCAGTGAAAGGCTCGGGAATAGAGAAAAACTGTTTTTT. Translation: CASSERLGNREKLFF.

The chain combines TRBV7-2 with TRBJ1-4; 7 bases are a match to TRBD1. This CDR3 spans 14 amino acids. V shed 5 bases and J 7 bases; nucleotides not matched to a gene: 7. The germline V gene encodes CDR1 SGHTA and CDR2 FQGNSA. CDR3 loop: CASSVGGKSEKLFF. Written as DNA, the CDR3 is TGTGCCAGCAGCGTAGGGGGCAAGTCTGAAAAACTGTTTTTT.

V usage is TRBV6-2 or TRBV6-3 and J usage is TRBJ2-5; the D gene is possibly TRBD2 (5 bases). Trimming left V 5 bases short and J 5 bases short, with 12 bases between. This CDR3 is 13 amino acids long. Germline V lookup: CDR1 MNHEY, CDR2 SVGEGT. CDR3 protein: CASSLLARETQYF. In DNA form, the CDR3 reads TGTGCCAGCAGTCTCCTAGCTCGGGAGACCCAGTACTTC.

The CDR3, as DNA: TGTGCCAGTAGTTTAACGTGGACTCGACGAGGGGAGACCCAGTACTTC. It translates to CASSLTWTRRGETQYF. The chain has TRBV19 and TRBJ2-5; TRBD2 is a possible D gene (5 bases). CDR3 length: 16 residues. Germline values: CDR1 LNHDA, CDR2 SQIVND (reference sequence). Trimming removed 5 bases from V and 5 bases from J, with 21 bases in between. Variable domain in full (rest from reference TRBV19 and TRBJ2-5): DGGITQSPKYLFRKEGQNVTLSCEQNLNHDAMYWYRQDPGQGLRLIYYSQIVNDFQKGDIAEGYSVSREKKESFPLTVTSAQKNPTAFYLCASSLTWTRRGETQYFGPGTRLLVL.

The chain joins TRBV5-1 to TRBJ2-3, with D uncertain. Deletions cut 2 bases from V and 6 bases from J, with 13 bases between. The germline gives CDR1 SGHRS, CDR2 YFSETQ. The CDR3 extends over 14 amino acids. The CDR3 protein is CASSLEASWDTQYF. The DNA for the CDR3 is TGCGCCAGCAGCTTAGAGGCGTCGTGGGATACGCAGTATTTT.

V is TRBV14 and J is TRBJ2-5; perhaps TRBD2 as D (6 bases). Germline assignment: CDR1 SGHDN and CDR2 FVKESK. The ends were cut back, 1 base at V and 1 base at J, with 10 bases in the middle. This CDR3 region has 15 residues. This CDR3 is CASSQVRGGQETQYF. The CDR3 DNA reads TGTGCCAGCAGCCAAGTGAGGGGAGGCCAAGAGACCCAGTACTTC.

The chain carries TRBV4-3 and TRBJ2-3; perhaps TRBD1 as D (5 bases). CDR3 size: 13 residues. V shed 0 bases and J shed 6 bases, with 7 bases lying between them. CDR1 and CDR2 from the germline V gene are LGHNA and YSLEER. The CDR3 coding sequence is TGCGCCAGCAGCCAAGACAGACAGGATACGCAGTATTTT. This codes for CASSQDRQDTQYF.

The DNA for the CDR3 is TGTGCCATCAGTGATTCGGACAGGTCGGTGGAAGAGCAGTTCTTC. This sequence encodes CAISDSDRSVEEQFF. The V gene is TRBV10-3, the J gene TRBJ2-1; 7 positions agree with TRBD1. The CDR3 covers 15 residues. V trimming: 3 bases; J trimming: 10 bases; junction bases outside the gene matches: 12. Germline CDR1 and CDR2: ENHRY and SYGVKD.

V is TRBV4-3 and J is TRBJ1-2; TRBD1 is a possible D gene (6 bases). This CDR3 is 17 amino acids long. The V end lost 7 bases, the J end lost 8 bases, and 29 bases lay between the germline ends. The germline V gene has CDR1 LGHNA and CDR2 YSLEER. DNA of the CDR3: TGCGCCAGCAAGATGAGGCTCGTGGGGGCAGCCTTTTCAGGCTACACCTTC. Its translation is CASKMRLVGAAFSGYTF.

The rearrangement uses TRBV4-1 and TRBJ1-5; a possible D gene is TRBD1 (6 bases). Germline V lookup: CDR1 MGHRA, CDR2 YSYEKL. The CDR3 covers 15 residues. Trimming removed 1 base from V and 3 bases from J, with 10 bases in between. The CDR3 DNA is TGCGCCAGCAGCCAAGGGGGGACACTCAATCAGCCCCAGCATTTT. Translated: CASSQGGTLNQPQHF.